This entry lists 23 T cell receptor beta chains sequenced from one sample in a study of blood T cell repertoires in COVID-19. Using immunoSEQ multiplex PCR, the repertoire was profiled, and TCRdb retains in-frame clones only, with some absent. The sample yields under 200,000 clones, approximately 85% seen once. Sequencing was done on a sample of peripheral blood. These receptors originate from a woman between 45 and 60 years old with COVID-19, enrolled during active disease.

The rearrangement joins TRBV14 to TRBJ1-2; the D is unclear. CDR1 and CDR2 from the germline V gene are SGHDN and FVKESK. The CDR3 sequence is 11 residues long. Trimming took 8 bases from V and 7 from J, leaving 11 bases between them. The DNA for the CDR3 is TGTGCCAGCGGCCGAACGAGTGGCTACACCTTC. Translating gives CASGRTSGYTF.

J is TRBJ1-1 and V is TRBV12-3 or TRBV12-4; 9 bases agree with TRBD1. CDR3 length: 13 residues. V was clipped by 5 bases and J by 4 bases; unmatched bases: 2. The CDR3 coding sequence is TGTGCCAGCAGTCCGGGACAGGGCACTGAAGCTTTCTTT. It yields the protein CASSPGQGTEAFF.

The chain links TRBV19 to TRBJ2-2; maybe TRBD2 (5 bases). V gave up 1 base and J gave up 8 bases, with 8 bases separating them. Germline V CDR1 and CDR2: LNHDA, SQIVND (reference sequence). The CDR3 contains 13 residues. The CDR3 coding sequence is TGTGCCAGTAGTATAGTCAGGAGGGGGGAGCTGTTTTTT. Amino acid sequence: CASSIVRRGELFF.

J is TRBJ1-6 and V is TRBV4-2, with D unresolved. There are 14 residues in the CDR3. The V and J ends lost 6 bases and 5 bases respectively, with 11 bases between them. The germline V gene has CDR1 LGHNA and CDR2 YNFKEQ. CDR3 in DNA: TGTGCCAGCAGTGAGCTAGCGGATAATTCACCCCTCCACTTT. Translation gives CASSELADNSPLHF.

The chain is built from TRBV4-1 and TRBJ2-7; TRBD1 matches 11 bases. This CDR3 region has 16 residues. Germline CDR1 and CDR2: MGHRA and YSYEKL. The V and J ends lost 3 bases and 3 bases, in that order; junction bases with no gene match: 7. The CDR3 DNA reads as TGCGCCAGCAGCCAGTCCGGACAGGGGGCAGTCTACGAGCAGTACTTC. Amino acids: CASSQSGQGAVYEQYF.

The genes are TRBV10-3 and TRBJ2-5; 7 bases align to TRBD1. Trimming removed 7 bases from V and 3 bases from J; junction bases left unmatched: 2. This CDR3 region has 12 residues. CDR1 and CDR2 (germline): ENHRY, SYGVKD. The CDR3 DNA reads as TGTGCCATCAAAGACAGGGAAGAGACCCAGTACTTC. Translating it yields CAIKDREETQYF.

V is TRBV5-4 and J is TRBJ2-2; TRBD2 agrees at 12 bases. V lost 1 base, J lost 3 bases, and 4 bases stayed unmatched. This CDR3 region has 17 residues. CDR1 and CDR2 from the germline V gene are SGHNT and YYREEE (reference sequence). The CDR3 reads CASSLRTSGDYTGELFF. The CDR3, as DNA: TGTGCCAGCAGCTTGAGGACTAGCGGGGACTACACCGGGGAGCTGTTTTTT.

The chain combines TRBV9 with TRBJ1-2, with no clear D. The ends were cut back, 5 bases at V and 6 bases at J, with 11 bases in the middle. Looked up from germline, CDR1 is SGDLS and CDR2 is YYNGEE. CDR3 size: 12 residues. CDR3 residues: CASRADGDGYTF. The CDR3 DNA reads TGTGCCAGCAGGGCTGACGGGGATGGCTACACCTTC.

The chain recombines TRBV7-2 with TRBJ2-7; TRBD1 matches at 8 bases. Germline loops: CDR1 SGHTA, CDR2 FQGNSA. V lost 1 base and J lost 3; bases outside the gene matches: 8. The CDR3 length is 16 residues. The CDR3 region is CASSLVESGGDYEQYF. CDR3 in DNA: TGTGCCAGCAGCTTAGTTGAGTCAGGGGGCGACTACGAGCAGTACTTC.

Only a few counts were recorded for this clone. The rearrangement uses TRBV27 and TRBJ1-4; 7 bases line up with TRBD1. The CDR3 has 15 amino acids. Losses at the gene ends were 5 bases for V and 5 bases for J; bases not matched to a gene: 8. Germline V gene sequence: CDR1 MNHEY, CDR2 SMNVEV (reference sequence). For the CDR3, the DNA is TGTGCCAGCAGTCCAGGGACAGTCCTGAATGAAAAACTGTTTTTT. It translates to CASSPGTVLNEKLFF.

V is TRBV6-5 and J is TRBJ1-2, with no clear D. The V gene's germline CDR1 is MNHEY and CDR2 SVGAGI. The CDR3 runs to 14 residues. V was cut by 8 bases and J by 8 bases, with 21 bases left in between. The CDR3 spells CASPCPDYSGGYTF. CDR3 in DNA: TGTGCCAGCCCCTGTCCGGACTACTCCGGGGGCTACACCTTC.

J is TRBJ1-5 and V is TRBV20-1; D is unresolved. CDR3 size: 15 residues. V gave up 3 bases and J gave up 2 bases, with 14 bases separating them. Germline values: CDR1 DFQATT, CDR2 SNEGSKA (reference sequence). CDR3 nucleotides: TGCAGTGCTAGTTCCCCAGAAATCGGCAATCAGCCCCAGCATTTT. As protein: CSASSPEIGNQPQHF.

This rearrangement joins TRBV3-1 (or the pseudogene TRBV3-2) to TRBJ2-1, with TRBD2 identical over 12 bases. Germline V gives CDR1 LGHDT, CDR2 YNNKEL (reference sequence). CDR3 length: 16 amino acids. J was trimmed by 4 bases and V by 3 bases; bases with no gene match: 4. This chain's CDR3 is CASSQTTSGGYNEQFF. The CDR3 nucleotides are TGTGCCAGCAGCCAGACGACTAGCGGGGGATACAATGAGCAGTTCTTC.

This clone was recorded at least ten times. V usage is TRBV6-5 and J usage is TRBJ1-1, with D possibly matching TRBD1 (6 bases). V dropped 0 bases and J dropped 1 base, with 12 bases sitting between them. Germline V gives CDR1 MNHEY, CDR2 SVGAGI. The CDR3 is made up of 16 amino acids. CDR3 sequence reads: CASSYSIPRGNTEAFF. In nucleotides, the CDR3 is TGTGCCAGCAGTTACTCGATACCCAGGGGGAACACTGAAGCTTTCTTT.

The chain couples TRBV6-1 to TRBJ1-1, with D unclear. The germline V and J ends were trimmed by 4 bases and 0 bases, with 21 bases remaining between them. Germline V gene sequence: CDR1 MNHNS, CDR2 SASEGT. The CDR3 length is 18 residues. CDR3 in DNA: TGTGCCAGCAGTGCCCCGGGAGGGTGGGAAGTTATGAACACTGAAGCTTTCTTT. The encoded protein is CASSAPGGWEVMNTEAFF.

V and J are TRBV18 and TRBJ1-3, with a weak D call TRBD1 (5 bases). The CDR3 covers 15 residues. V was pared by 4 bases and J by 0 bases, with 10 bases between. CDR1 KGHSH and CDR2 LQKENI come from the germline V gene. The CDR3, as DNA: TGTGCCAGCTCACTGGGGGGAAGCTCTGGAAACACCATATATTTT. Residues: CASSLGGSSGNTIYF. The full variable domain, completed using reference TRBV18 and TRBJ1-3, is NAGVMQNPRHLVRRRGQEARLRCSPMKGHSHVYWYRQLPEEGLKFMVYLQKENIIDESGMPKERFSAEFPKEGPSILRIQQVVRGDSAAYFCASSLGGSSGNTIYFGEGSWLTVV.

The CDR3 coding sequence is TGTGCCAGCAGCCCCACTAGCGGGGGGGCGGGGCGATCGCAGTATTTT. This sequence encodes CASSPTSGGAGRSQYF. V gene TRBV7-2 combines with J gene TRBJ2-3; TRBD2 matches 13 bases. V trimming: 5 bases; J trimming: 10 bases; junction bases outside the gene matches: 12. CDR3 length: 16 amino acids. Germline V lookup: CDR1 SGHTA, CDR2 FQGNSA.

This sequence joins TRBV6-2 or TRBV6-3 and TRBJ1-1, with 8 nucleotides matching TRBD1. The CDR3 consists of 16 residues. After removal of 2 bases from V and 0 bases from J, the junction contained 5 bases not matched to a gene. CDR1 and CDR2 from the germline V gene are MNHEY and SVGEGT. Here the CDR3 DNA reads TGTGCCAGCAGTTACGACCGGACAGGGCTGAACACTGAAGCTTTCTTT. Translating it yields CASSYDRTGLNTEAFF.

J is TRBJ2-5 and V is TRBV12-5; no firm D call. V was shortened by 7 bases and J by 1 base, with 13 bases between the two germline ends. The CDR3 is made up of 14 amino acids. Germline assignment: CDR1 LGHNT and CDR2 FRNRAP. The CDR3 region is CASARDSSQETQYF. CDR3 DNA: TGTGCTAGTGCCCGCGACTCATCCCAAGAGACCCAGTACTTC.

The rearrangement links TRBV14 to TRBJ1-6; 7 bases map to TRBD1. With 3 bases clipped from V and 5 bases from J, the junction kept 7 bases outside the gene matches. The CDR3 spans 16 residues. Germline CDR1 is SGHDN and CDR2 is FVKESK. CDR3 residues: CASSQNTGVHNSPLHF. CDR3 DNA: TGTGCCAGCAGCCAGAATACAGGGGTGCATAATTCACCCCTCCACTTT.

This rearrangement joins TRBV27 to TRBJ1-3; no definite D call. Trimming left V 3 bases short and J 7 bases short, with 7 bases between. The CDR3 spans 12 residues. The germline CDR1 and CDR2 sequences are MNHEY and SMNVEV (reference sequence). The CDR3 DNA reads as TGTGCCAGCAGTTTCTCCGGTAACACCATATATTTT. Translating it yields CASSFSGNTIYF.

CDR3 in amino acids: CASSDGQVSEAFF. The CDR3 DNA is TGCGCCAGCAGTGACGGTCAGGTCTCTGAAGCTTTCTTT. The chain recombines TRBV10-2 with TRBJ1-1; D unresolved. There are 13 residues in the CDR3. The V and J ends lost 3 bases and 6 bases respectively, with 11 bases between them. Germline CDR1 is WSHSY and CDR2 is SAAADI.

This clone was detected many times. J is TRBJ1-6 and V is TRBV4-1; 7 nucleotides align to TRBD1. Germline trimming cut 0 bases from V and 10 bases from J; bases unmatched to any gene: 6. The CDR3 spans 15 residues. Per germline, CDR1 MGHRA and CDR2 YSYEKL. In nucleotides, the CDR3 is TGCGCCAGCAGCCAAGATGACAGGGTCGGCTCACCCCTCCACTTT. This encodes CASSQDDRVGSPLHF.